These T cell receptor beta chains were read from a single sample in a study of T cell repertoires in cytomegalovirus infection. No antigen has been assigned to these receptors. TCRdb fed the reads into MiXCR, producing one record per CDR3 protein. The data contain around 770,000 distinct CDR3 sequences, roughly 28% of them singletons. This specimen consisted of cultured CD8+ T cells from PBMCs, obtained from culture after CMV antigen stimulation. Source of these receptors: a human donor in good health (CMV status not recorded). Some clones in this sample may be carry-over from other donors' samples. CDR3s include the opening cysteine and the closing phenylalanine or tryptophan. The D gene is left open where the match is weak. Clone sizes are given selectively: once, few, many, or a class where the clone is expanded.

j_gene,abundance,v_gene,d_gene,CDR3nt,CDR3aa
TRBJ2-1,few,TRBV6-5,-,TGTGCCAGCAGTTACTTTTGGGTCCAGCCCAGCAATGAGCAGTTCTTC,CASSYFWVQPSNEQFF
TRBJ2-7,few,TRBV7-9,TRBD2,TGTGCCAGCAGCAGGACTAGCGGGGGACATACCTACGAGCAGTACTTC,CASSRTSGGHTYEQYF
TRBJ1-4,many,TRBV6-5,-,TGTGCCACGGCCACGGGGGATGAAAAACTGTTTTTT,CATATGDEKLFF
TRBJ1-5,-,TRBV6-8,-,TGTGCCAGCAGTTACCATCCCCCGGACTCTCGACCGGGTCAGCCCCAGCATTTT,CASSYHPPDSRPGQPQHF
TRBJ2-3,-,TRBV7-6,TRBD2,TGTGCCAGCAGCGGGGCGGGGGAGCGGGACCTCGTTACGCAGTATTTT,CASSGAGERDLVTQYF
TRBJ1-2,few,TRBV7-9,-,TGTGCCAGCAGCCCAAATCCAGGGGTGGGCTATGGCTACACCTTC,CASSPNPGVGYGYTF
TRBJ1-2,-,TRBV19,-,TGCGCCAGCTTCCCCGCGGCCGAGTTTTATAACTATGGCTACACCTTC,CASFPAAEFYNYGYTF
TRBJ1-1,-,TRBV5-1,-,TGCGCCAGCAGCGAACAGGATTCGAACACTGAAGCTTTCTTT,CASSEQDSNTEAFF
TRBJ1-1,few,TRBV7-9,-,TGTGCCAGCAGCCTGACCTGGTCAGGCACTGAAGCTTTCTTT,CASSLTWSGTEAFF
TRBJ2-7,few,TRBV7-2,-,TGTGCCAGCAGCCCCTCGTGGGGTCCCTACGAGCAGTACTTC,CASSPSWGPYEQYF
TRBJ1-1,-,TRBV4-1,-,TGCGCCAGCAGCCAAGAACCGGGGGCCGCTGGAGCTTTCTTT,CASSQEPGAAGAFF